This TCR beta chain was found in a study of radiation and T cells in renal cell carcinoma. Clones were sequenced by immunoSEQ multiplex PCR, and TCRdb holds only the in-frame ones, with some missing. The sample includes about 100,000 clones, roughly 88% seen only once; the top ten take more than 7%. Time point defined: blood 4 weeks post-SBRT, at nephrectomy. As for treatment: 15 Gy SBRT to primary tumor, nephrectomy 4 weeks later. Nephrectomy followed 15 Gy stereotactic body radiation by 4 weeks. The study's findings and limits: Top tumor clonotypes rose in blood 2 weeks post-radiation, then contracted.

Turning to this clone: Its antigen is not known.

Germline V gene sequence: CDR1 KGHSH, CDR2 LQKENI. V was shortened by 2 bases and J by 2 bases, with 13 bases between the two germline ends. The CDR3 contains 16 residues. The sample in question was blood, obtained from a patient whose treatment included radiotherapy and nephrectomy. The chain links TRBV18 to TRBJ2-1; D is possibly TRBD2 (6 bases). The TCR sequence derives from a man aged 55 to 70 with renal cell carcinoma. The CDR3 spells CASSPTGVGTYNEQFF. The CDR3, as DNA: TGTGCCAGCTCACCAACGGGGGTAGGGACCTACAATGAGCAGTTCTTC.